Listed below are T cell receptor beta chains from one sample, sequenced in a study of shared clonotypes between healthy human individuals. TCRdb keeps only in-frame clones here, not all; method: immunoSEQ multiplex PCR. The repertoire has around 940,000 clones, 76% of them found once; the top ten carry about 1.5%. Sequencing input: memory CD4+ T cells sorted from blood. The receptor set was obtained from a man younger than 30 in good health. Each CDR3 is given with its conserved first and last residue. A D gene is named only where the DNA matches it firmly. Rows give clone size only sometimes, using once, few, many, or a class for an expanded clone.

length	size	V	J	D	DNA	CDR3
12	NA	TRBV9	TRBJ2-7	NA	TGTGCCAGCAGCGTAGATCAGGGTGCGCAGTACTTC	CASSVDQGAQYF
15	many	TRBV19	TRBJ1-1	NA	TGTGCCAGTAGTATAGTGGGGCGATCGAACACTGAAGCTTTCTTT	CASSIVGRSNTEAFF
16	NA	TRBV6-6	TRBJ2-1	NA	NA	CASSSSDRGSYNEQFF
15	NA	TRBV19	TRBJ1-1	NA	TGTGCCAGTAGTATGGGAATCGGAATGAACACTGAAGCTTTCTTT	CASSMGIGMNTEAFF
16	NA	TRBV11-3	TRBJ2-3	NA	TGTGCCAGCAGCCTCGGACAGAAGACTAGCACAGATACGCAGTATTTT	CASSLGQKTSTDTQYF
14	NA	TRBV5-1	TRBJ1-4	TRBD1	TGCGCCAGCAGCTCCGGACAGGGGAATGAAAAACTGTTTTTT	CASSSGQGNEKLFF
17	once	TRBV4-2	TRBJ1-4	NA	TGTGCCAGCAGCCAAGACGGAACAGGAGCAACTAATGAAAAACTGTTTTTT	CASSQDGTGATNEKLFF
14	NA	TRBV4-3	TRBJ1-3	NA	TGCGCCAGCTCCCCGGGGAGTTCTGGAAACACCATATATTTT	CASSPGSSGNTIYF
16	NA	TRBV9	TRBJ2-1	TRBD2	TGTGCCAGCAGCGTAGGAGGGCTAGCGGGAGACAATGAGCAGTTCTTC	CASSVGGLAGDNEQFF
15	NA	TRBV18	TRBJ1-2	TRBD1	TGTGCCAGCTCGTCGGGACAGGGGGGCTTCAATGGCTACACCTTC	CASSSGQGGFNGYTF
17	NA	TRBV5-1	TRBJ2-3	TRBD1	TGCGCCAGCAGCTTGGGGGCCGGACAGGGGAGCACAGATACGCAGTATTTT	CASSLGAGQGSTDTQYF
15	few	TRBV6-5	TRBJ1-2	TRBD1	TGTGCCAGCAGTTTGGGGACAGGCCCTCCCTATGGCTACACCTTC	CASSLGTGPPYGYTF
15	NA	TRBV25-1	TRBJ2-7	TRBD2	TGTGCCAGCAGTGGTTCGGGAGGTTTCGGCTACGAGCAGTACTTC	CASSGSGGFGYEQYF
13	NA	TRBV6-4	TRBJ2-7	NA	TGTGCCAGCAGCGACGTCTTGGGCCACGAGCAGTACTTC	CASSDVLGHEQYF
15	NA	TRBV6-1	TRBJ1-5	NA	TGTGCCAGCAGTGAATCGGGTTGGGGGCAACAGCCCCAGCATTTT	CASSESGWGQQPQHF
14	NA	TRBV5-1	TRBJ2-7	TRBD1	TGCGCCAGCAGCTCGAGGACAGGGGGCTGGGAGCAGTACTTC	CASSSRTGGWEQYF
14	NA	TRBV6-5	TRBJ2-3	NA	TGTGCCAGCAGTCGGACCGGTGGCACAGATACGCAGTATTTT	CASSRTGGTDTQYF
13	NA	TRBV5-4	TRBJ1-2	NA	TGTGCCAGCAGCTTATACTCAAAGGGGGGCTACACCTTC	CASSLYSKGGYTF
16	NA	TRBV6-4	TRBJ2-7	TRBD2	TGTGCCAGCAGAACGACTAGCGGGGGGCCGATATACGAGCAGTACTTC	CASRTTSGGPIYEQYF
19	NA	TRBV9	TRBJ1-2	TRBD1	TGTGCCAGCAGCGCCCCAATCGGGGGACAGGGGGCGCCGAACTATGGCTACACCTTC	CASSAPIGGQGAPNYGYTF
17	once	TRBV7-6	TRBJ2-3	NA	TGTGCCAGCAGCTTAGCGATTGGAGGGAAGAGCACAGATACGCAGTATTTT	CASSLAIGGKSTDTQYF
14	few	TRBV7-9	TRBJ2-7	TRBD2	TGTGCCAGCATCGCTAGCGGCGGGGCCTACGAGCAGTACTTC	CASIASGGAYEQYF
13	NA	TRBV5-6	TRBJ2-5	NA	TGTGCCAGCAGCGCGGGACAATCAGAGACCCAGTACTTC	CASSAGQSETQYF
13	NA	TRBV30	TRBJ1-5	NA	TGTGCCTGGAGTGTAACTGATAGCCAGCCCCAGCATTTT	CAWSVTDSQPQHF
15	NA	TRBV9	TRBJ2-7	TRBD2	TGTGCCAGCAGCGTAGAGCCTAGCGGGTCCTACGAGCAGTACTTC	CASSVEPSGSYEQYF
12	NA	TRBV6-4	TRBJ2-3	NA	TGTGCCAGCAGTGACAAAGCAGATACGCAGTATTTT	CASSDKADTQYF
16	NA	TRBV5-6	TRBJ1-2	NA	TGTGCCAGCAGCTTGGGTCGGGGAACGACAAACTATGGCTACACCTTC	CASSLGRGTTNYGYTF
13	NA	TRBV7-6	TRBJ2-3	TRBD2	TGTGCCAGCAGCCCTGAGCGGGGGTATACGCAGTATTTT	CASSPERGYTQYF
16	NA	TRBV4-3	TRBJ2-1	NA	TGCGCCAGCAGCCGTAGCCCCTTAGAGACCTACAATGAGCAGTTCTTC	CASSRSPLETYNEQFF
15	few	TRBV12-5	TRBJ1-6	NA	TGTGCTAGTGGTTTGGGCCAAAGCTGGGATTCACCCCTCCACTTT	CASGLGQSWDSPLHF
15	NA	TRBV28	TRBJ2-7	TRBD2	TGTGCCAGCAGGCCATCGGGGGGAAGTGTTTACGAGCAGTACTTC	CASRPSGGSVYEQYF
14	few	TRBV5-6	TRBJ1-6	NA	TGTGCCAGCAGCTTGCCCGGGGAGGGTTCACCCCTCCACTTT	CASSLPGEGSPLHF
15	NA	TRBV7-9	TRBJ2-5	TRBD2	TGTGCCAGCTCCCCTGGCGGGAGGGCCGAAGAGACCCAGTACTTC	CASSPGGRAEETQYF
15	NA	TRBV27	TRBJ2-2	TRBD2	TGTGCCAGCAGTTTAAGCGGGATAGGTATCGGGGAGCTGTTTTTT	CASSLSGIGIGELFF
15	many	TRBV7-9	TRBJ2-3	TRBD2	TGTGCCAGCAGCCCCCTGGGACTAGGCACAGATACGCAGTATTTT	CASSPLGLGTDTQYF
17	NA	TRBV4-1	TRBJ2-2	NA	TGCGCCAGCAGCCAAGAATATCTCGGACTGAACACCGGGGAGCTGTTTTTT	CASSQEYLGLNTGELFF
13	NA	TRBV2	TRBJ2-7	NA	TGTGCCAGCAATCTCCAGGGCCTGGGCGAGCAGTACTTC	CASNLQGLGEQYF
12	NA	TRBV5-5	TRBJ1-1	NA	TGTGCCAGCAGCCTTACAAACACTGAAGCTTTCTTT	CASSLTNTEAFF
18	NA	TRBV28	TRBJ2-7	TRBD1	TGTGCCAGCAGTTCGACTGCCACAACCCGGGACAGGGTTCAGGAGCAGTACTTC	CASSSTATTRDRVQEQYF
14	NA	TRBV2	TRBJ2-5	NA	TGTGCCAGCGGGTTGGGGGCAGTCCAAGAGACCCAGTACTTC	CASGLGAVQETQYF
15	once	TRBV5-6	TRBJ1-1	NA	TGTGCCAGCAGCTTGGTTGCACTTATGAACACTGAAGCTTTCTTT	CASSLVALMNTEAFF
14	NA	TRBV5-1	TRBJ2-3	TRBD1	TGCGCCAGCAAGCGACAGGGAAGCACAGATACGCAGTATTTT	CASKRQGSTDTQYF
14	few	TRBV27	TRBJ1-5	NA	TGTGCCAGCAGTTTAGGAAGGCAAGGTCAGCCCCAGCATTTT	CASSLGRQGQPQHF
15	NA	TRBV2	TRBJ1-5	TRBD1	TGTGCCAGCAGCCCCGACAGGGGTAGCTTTCAGCCCCAGCATTTT	CASSPDRGSFQPQHF
13	once	TRBV7-3	TRBJ2-1	NA	TGTGCCAGCAGCTTGCGTTCCTACAATGAGCAGTTCTTC	CASSLRSYNEQFF
16	NA	TRBV18	TRBJ2-7	NA	TGTGCCAGCTCACCTCCGGGCGTAGTGGGGGGCCCCGAGCAGTACTTC	CASSPPGVVGGPEQYF
15	NA	TRBV6-5	TRBJ2-2	NA	TGTGCCAGCAGTTACTGGCAGGGTGACACCGGGGAGCTGTTTTTT	CASSYWQGDTGELFF
14	NA	TRBV28	TRBJ1-2	NA	TGTGCCAGCAGTTTAAATCGTCAGAACTATGGCTACACCTTC	CASSLNRQNYGYTF
14	NA	TRBV11-2	TRBJ1-2	TRBD1	TGTGCCAGCAGCTTAGACACAGGGGCGGGTGGCTACACCTTC	CASSLDTGAGGYTF
19	few	TRBV7-2	TRBJ2-2	TRBD2	TGTGCCAGCAGCTTAGTACCGGTACTAGCGGGAGGGATCACCGGGGAGCTGTTTTTT	CASSLVPVLAGGITGELFF
15	NA	TRBV11-2	TRBJ2-1	TRBD2	TGTGCCAGCAGCTTAGAGGCGGGAGTAGTTAATGAGCAGTTCTTC	CASSLEAGVVNEQFF
14	NA	TRBV9	TRBJ1-5	TRBD1	TGTGCCAGCAGCGTAGGACAGGGAACACAGCCCCAGCATTTT	CASSVGQGTQPQHF
14	few	TRBV7-9	TRBJ1-5	NA	TGTGCCAGCAGCTCCAGGGACAGCAATCAGCCCCAGCATTTT	CASSSRDSNQPQHF
14	once	TRBV6-4	TRBJ2-1	TRBD1	TGTGCCAGCAGCCCACAGGGGGCGCAGAATGAGCAGTTCTTC	CASSPQGAQNEQFF
15	few	TRBV5-6	TRBJ1-5	NA	TGTGCCAGCAGCTTACAGGGATCGGGCAATCAGCCCCAGCATTTT	CASSLQGSGNQPQHF
17	NA	TRBV7-9	TRBJ2-5	TRBD2	TGTGCCAGCAGCTTACCCCTTCGGCTAGCGGGGCCAGAGACCCAGTACTTC	CASSLPLRLAGPETQYF
16	NA	TRBV5-1	TRBJ2-3	TRBD1	TGCGCCAGCACCTACGGGGACAGGGGAGGAACAGATACGCAGTATTTT	CASTYGDRGGTDTQYF
15	NA	TRBV6-1	TRBJ1-2	NA	TGTGCCAGCAGTGAAGCGGTCTGGCAGGACTATGGCTACACCTTC	CASSEAVWQDYGYTF